Sequencing of this T cell receptor (beta chain) was carried out in a study of breast tumors, draining lymph nodes, adjacent tissues. This clonotype showed up many times. Axillary draining lymph nodes of breast cancer patients supplied the node samples. Germline lookup yields CDR1 MDHEN and CDR2 SYDVKM. This CDR3 contains 14 residues. Trimming at V came to 6 bases and at J to 7 bases, leaving 7 bases not matched to a gene. Each CDR3 protein gets one entry after TCRdb re-called the multiplex PCR reads with MiXCR. Among 130,000 or so distinct CDR3 sequences listed, less than 25% were seen once. The rearrangement joins TRBV28 to TRBJ2-7; TRBD2 agrees at 12 bases. The sequencing sample was made of axillary lymph node tissue. This sequence originates from a female donor with breast cancer. Some clones in this sample may be carry-over from other donors' samples. The CDR3 here is CASSLAGGFREQYF. The DNA of the CDR3 is TGTGCCAGCAGCCTAGCGGGGGGGTTTCGGGAGCAGTACTTC.